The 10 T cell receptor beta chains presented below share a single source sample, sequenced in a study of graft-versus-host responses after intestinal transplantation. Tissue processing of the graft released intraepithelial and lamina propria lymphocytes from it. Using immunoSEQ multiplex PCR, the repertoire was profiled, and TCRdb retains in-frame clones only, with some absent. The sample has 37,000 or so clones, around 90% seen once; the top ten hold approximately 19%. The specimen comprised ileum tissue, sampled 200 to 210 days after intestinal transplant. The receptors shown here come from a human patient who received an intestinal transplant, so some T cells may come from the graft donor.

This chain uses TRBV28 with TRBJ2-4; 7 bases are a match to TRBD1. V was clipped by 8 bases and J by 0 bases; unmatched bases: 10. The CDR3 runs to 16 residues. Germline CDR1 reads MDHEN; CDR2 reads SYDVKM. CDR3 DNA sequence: TGTGCCAGCCTCCCCAGGGGGATCTTAGCCAAAAACATTCAGTACTTC. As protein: CASLPRGILAKNIQYF. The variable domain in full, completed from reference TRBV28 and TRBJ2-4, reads DVKVTQSSRYLVKRTGEKVFLECVQDMDHENMFWYRQDPGLGLRLIYFSYDVKMKEKGDIPEGYSVSREKKERFSLILESASTNQTSMYLCASLPRGILAKNIQYFGAGTRLSVL.

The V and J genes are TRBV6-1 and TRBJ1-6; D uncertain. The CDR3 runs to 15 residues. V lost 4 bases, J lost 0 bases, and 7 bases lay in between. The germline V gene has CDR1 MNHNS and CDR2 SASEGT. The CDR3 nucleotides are TGTGCCAGCAGTGCCAAGGGCTCCTATAATTCACCCCTCCACTTT. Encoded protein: CASSAKGSYNSPLHF.

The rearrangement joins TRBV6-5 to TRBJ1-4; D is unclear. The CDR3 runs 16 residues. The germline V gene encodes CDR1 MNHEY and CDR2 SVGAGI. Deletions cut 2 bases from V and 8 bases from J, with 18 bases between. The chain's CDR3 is CASSYTTGPLQEKLFF. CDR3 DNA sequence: TGTGCCAGCAGTTACACAACGGGTCCCCTCCAGGAAAAACTGTTTTTT.

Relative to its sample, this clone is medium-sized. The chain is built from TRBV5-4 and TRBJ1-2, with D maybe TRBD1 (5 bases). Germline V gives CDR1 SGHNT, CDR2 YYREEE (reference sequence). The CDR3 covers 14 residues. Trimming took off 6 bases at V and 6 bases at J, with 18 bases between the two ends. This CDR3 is CASNLPGTRDGYTF. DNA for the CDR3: TGTGCCAGCAACCTCCCCGGGACCAGGGATGGCTACACCTTC.

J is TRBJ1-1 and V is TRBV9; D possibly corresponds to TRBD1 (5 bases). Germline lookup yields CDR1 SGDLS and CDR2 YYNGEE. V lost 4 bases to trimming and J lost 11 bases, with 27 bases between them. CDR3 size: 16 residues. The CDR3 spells CASSSYPGGETLRAFF. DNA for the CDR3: TGTGCCAGCAGCTCCTACCCCGGGGGGGAGACCCTTCGGGCTTTCTTT.

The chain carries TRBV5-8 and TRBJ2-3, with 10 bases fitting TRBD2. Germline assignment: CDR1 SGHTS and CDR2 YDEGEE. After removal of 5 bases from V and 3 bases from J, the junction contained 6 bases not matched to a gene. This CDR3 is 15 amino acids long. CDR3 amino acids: CASSVLAGVTDTQYF. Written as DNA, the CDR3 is TGTGCCAGCAGTGTGCTAGCGGGAGTAACAGATACGCAGTATTTT.

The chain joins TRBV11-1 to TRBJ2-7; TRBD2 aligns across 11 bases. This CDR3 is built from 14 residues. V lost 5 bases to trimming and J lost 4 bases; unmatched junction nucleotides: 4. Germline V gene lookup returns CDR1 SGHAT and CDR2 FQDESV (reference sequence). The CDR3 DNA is TGTGCCAGCAGCCGACTAGCGGGAAAGTACGAGCAGTACTTC. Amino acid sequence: CASSRLAGKYEQYF.

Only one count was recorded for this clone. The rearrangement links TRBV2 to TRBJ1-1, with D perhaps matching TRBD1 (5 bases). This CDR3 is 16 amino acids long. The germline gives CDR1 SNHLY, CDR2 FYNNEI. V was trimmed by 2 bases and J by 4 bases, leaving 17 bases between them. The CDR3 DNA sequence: TGTGCCAGCAGTGAAACGGGGTGGGCAGGGACCACTGAAGCTTTCTTT. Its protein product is CASSETGWAGTTEAFF.

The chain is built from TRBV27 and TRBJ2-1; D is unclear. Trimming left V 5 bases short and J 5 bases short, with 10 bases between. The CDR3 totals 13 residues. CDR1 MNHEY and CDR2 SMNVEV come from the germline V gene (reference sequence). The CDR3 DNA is TGTGCCAGCAGTCCCCCATTCGACAATGAGCAGTTCTTC. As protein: CASSPPFDNEQFF.

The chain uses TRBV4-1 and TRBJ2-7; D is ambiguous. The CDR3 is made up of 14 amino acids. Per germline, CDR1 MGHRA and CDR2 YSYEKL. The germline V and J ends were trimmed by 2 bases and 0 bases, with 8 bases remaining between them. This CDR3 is CASSQRTVSYEQYF. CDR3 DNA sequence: TGCGCCAGCAGCCAAAGGACGGTCTCCTACGAGCAGTACTTC.